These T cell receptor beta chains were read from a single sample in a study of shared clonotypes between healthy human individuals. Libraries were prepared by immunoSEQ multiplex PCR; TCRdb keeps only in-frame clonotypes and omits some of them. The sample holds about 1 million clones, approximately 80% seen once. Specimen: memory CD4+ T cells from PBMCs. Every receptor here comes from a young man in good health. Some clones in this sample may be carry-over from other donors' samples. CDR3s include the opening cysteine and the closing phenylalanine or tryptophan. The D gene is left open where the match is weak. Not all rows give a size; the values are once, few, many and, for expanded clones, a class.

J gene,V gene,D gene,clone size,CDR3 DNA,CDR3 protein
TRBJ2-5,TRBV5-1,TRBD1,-,TGCGCCAGCAGCTGGACAGGGAGGGAGACCCAGTACTTC,CASSWTGRETQYF
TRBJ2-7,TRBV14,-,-,TGTGGGAGGGGACTTATCCACTACGAGCAGTACTTC,CGRGLIHYEQYF
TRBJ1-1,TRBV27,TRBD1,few,TGTGCCAGCAGGGGAGACAGGGGGCCGGCTTTCTTT,CASRGDRGPAFF
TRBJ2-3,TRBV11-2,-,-,TGTGCCAGCAGCTTAGATCGGGGGGCGATTTCAGATACGCAGTATTTT,CASSLDRGAISDTQYF
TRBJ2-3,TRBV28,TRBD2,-,TGTGCCAGCACCCCTCATGGGGCGGGAGGAAAGCCTAGCACAGATACGCAGTATTTT,CASTPHGAGGKPSTDTQYF
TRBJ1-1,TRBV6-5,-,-,TGTGCCAGCAGTTTGGGGGGCCAGAACACTGAAGCTTTCTTT,CASSLGGQNTEAFF
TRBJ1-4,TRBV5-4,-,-,TGTGCCAGCAGCCGGGCGGACGTTAATGAAAAACTGTTTTTT,CASSRADVNEKLFF
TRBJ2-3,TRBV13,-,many,TGTGCCAGCAGCACGACTCTCACAGATACGCAGTATTTT,CASSTTLTDTQYF
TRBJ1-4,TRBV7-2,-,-,TGTGCCAGCAGCTTAGGAGGGCTGAATGAAAAACTGTTTTTT,CASSLGGLNEKLFF
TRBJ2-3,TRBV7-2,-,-,TGTGCCAGCAGTAGTCAGGGAAACACAGATACGCAGTATTTT,CASSSQGNTDTQYF
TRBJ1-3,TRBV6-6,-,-,TGTGCCAGCAGCCCCGGGGGGAACTCTGGAAACACCATATATTTT,CASSPGGNSGNTIYF
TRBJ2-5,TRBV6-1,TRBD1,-,TGTGCCAGCAGTGCCCCGGGACAGGGTGTACAAGAGACCCAGTACTTC,CASSAPGQGVQETQYF
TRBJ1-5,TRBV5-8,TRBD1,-,TGTGCCAGCAGCTTGGCCCGGGACAGGACTCAGCCCCAGCATTTT,CASSLARDRTQPQHF
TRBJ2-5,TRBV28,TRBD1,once,TGTGCCAGCAGTTTAGGGGGACAGGGGGGGCAAGAGACCCAGTACTTC,CASSLGGQGGQETQYF
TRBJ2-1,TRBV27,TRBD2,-,TGTGCCAGCAGTTTATGGTCGACTAGCGGGTACAATGAGCAGTTCTTC,CASSLWSTSGYNEQFF
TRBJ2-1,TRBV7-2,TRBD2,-,TGTGCCAGCAGACGTAATACCGGGACTAGCAATGAGCAGTTCTTC,CASRRNTGTSNEQFF
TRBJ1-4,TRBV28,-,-,TGTGCCAGCAGCCTCACAGATGCAACTAATGAAAAACTGTTTTTT,CASSLTDATNEKLFF
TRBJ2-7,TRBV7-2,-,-,TGTGCCAGCAGCCTAGATTGGGCGGTGGGCGAGCAGTACTTC,CASSLDWAVGEQYF
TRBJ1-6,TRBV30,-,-,TGTGCCGGCCGAAGGGTCAGGGCCTCCTCCCATTCACCCCTCCACTTT,CAGRRVRASSHSPLHF
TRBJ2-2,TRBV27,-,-,TGTGCCAGCAGTTCCAGTAGGCCCGGGGAGCTGTTTTTT,CASSSSRPGELFF
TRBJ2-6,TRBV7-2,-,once,TGTGCCAGCAGCTTCAGAGGTTTCGGGGCCAACGTCCTGACTTTC,CASSFRGFGANVLTF
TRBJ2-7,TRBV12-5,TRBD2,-,TGTGCTAGTGGACAAAGCGGGGCCTACGAGCAGTACTTC,CASGQSGAYEQYF
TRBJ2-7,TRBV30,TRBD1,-,TGTGCCTGGACAAAGGGCCAGGGGGCCTACGAGCAGTACTTC,CAWTKGQGAYEQYF
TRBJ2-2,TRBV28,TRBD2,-,TGTGCCAGCAGTCCTATGGGACTAGCGGGAGGGACTGGTTCCGGGGAGCTGTTTTTT,CASSPMGLAGGTGSGELFF
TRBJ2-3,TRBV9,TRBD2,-,TGTGCCAGCAGGCCCAGGAGCGGGAGGGCCGGGACAGATACGCAGTATTTT,CASRPRSGRAGTDTQYF
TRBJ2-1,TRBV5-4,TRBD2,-,TGTGCCAGCAGCTTGGCTACTAGCGGGAACAATGAGCAGTTCTTC,CASSLATSGNNEQFF
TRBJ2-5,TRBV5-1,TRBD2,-,TGCGCCAGCAGCTCTTCCTTTACTAGCGGAGAAGAGACCCAGTACTTC,CASSSSFTSGEETQYF
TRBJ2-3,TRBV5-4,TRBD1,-,TGTGCCAGCGCCCCCCAGGGGGCGACCACAGATACGCAGTATTTT,CASAPQGATTDTQYF
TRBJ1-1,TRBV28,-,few,TGTGCCACTGAGGGACGGCGGTTCATGAACACTGAAGCTTTCTTT,CATEGRRFMNTEAFF
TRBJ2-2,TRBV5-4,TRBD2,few,TGTGCCAGCAGCTTGGCCGGACTAGCGGGAGCAACCGGGGAGCTGTTTTTT,CASSLAGLAGATGELFF
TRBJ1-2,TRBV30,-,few,TGTGCCTGGAGGGGGATTACTTATGGCTACACCTTC,CAWRGITYGYTF
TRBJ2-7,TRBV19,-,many,TGTGCCAGTCGGGCAGGCCACGAGCAGTACTTC,CASRAGHEQYF
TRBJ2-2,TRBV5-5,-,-,TGTGCCAGCAGCTTGGTGGAAAGGAGCACGGAGCTGTTTTTT,CASSLVERSTELFF
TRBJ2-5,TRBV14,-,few,TGTGCCAGCAGCCAAGTTCAGCCAGGGCTCCATCGGACCCAGTACTTC,CASSQVQPGLHRTQYF
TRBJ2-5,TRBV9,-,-,TGTGCCAGCAGCGTATCGACGGGATCTACAATCCTCGGGGAGACCCAGTACTTC,CASSVSTGSTILGETQYF
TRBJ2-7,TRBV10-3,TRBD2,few,TGTGCCATCATGCCGACTAGCGGAGGCTACGAGCAGTACTTC,CAIMPTSGGYEQYF
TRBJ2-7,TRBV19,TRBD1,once,TGTGCCAGTAGGTGGGACAGGGATTCCTACGAGCAGTACTTC,CASRWDRDSYEQYF
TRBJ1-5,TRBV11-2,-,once,TGTGCCAGCAGCTTAGGGGACAATCAGCCCCAGCATTTT,CASSLGDNQPQHF
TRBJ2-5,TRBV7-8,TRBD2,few,TGTGCCAGCAGCTTAGGGGGACTAGCGGGAGCATATGGGGAGACCCAGTACTTC,CASSLGGLAGAYGETQYF
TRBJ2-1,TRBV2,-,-,TGTGCCAGCAGTGTAGAGCTTAACAATGAGCAGTTCTTC,CASSVELNNEQFF
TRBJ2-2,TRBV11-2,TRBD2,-,TGTGCCAGCAGCTTTGGACTAGCGGGACCCGGGGAGCTGTTTTTT,CASSFGLAGPGELFF
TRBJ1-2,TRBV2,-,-,TGTGCCAGCCGGGAGACAGGCTCTCCGCGTGGCTACACCTTC,CASRETGSPRGYTF
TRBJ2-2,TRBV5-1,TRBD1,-,TGCGCCAGCAGGTTGACAGGGGGTACGAACACCGGGGAGCTGTTTTTT,CASRLTGGTNTGELFF
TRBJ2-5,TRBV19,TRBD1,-,TGTGCCAGTAGTAAACAGGGGGCGAGTTTGGAGACCCAGTACTTC,CASSKQGASLETQYF
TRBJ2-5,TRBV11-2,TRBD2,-,TGTGCCAGCAGCCCAAGGGTTGGACTAGCGGGACGAGAGACCCAGTACTTC,CASSPRVGLAGRETQYF
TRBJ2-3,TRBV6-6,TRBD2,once,TGTGCCAGCAAGCGTGGGACTAGCGGTTCCGGGGATACGCAGTATTTT,CASKRGTSGSGDTQYF